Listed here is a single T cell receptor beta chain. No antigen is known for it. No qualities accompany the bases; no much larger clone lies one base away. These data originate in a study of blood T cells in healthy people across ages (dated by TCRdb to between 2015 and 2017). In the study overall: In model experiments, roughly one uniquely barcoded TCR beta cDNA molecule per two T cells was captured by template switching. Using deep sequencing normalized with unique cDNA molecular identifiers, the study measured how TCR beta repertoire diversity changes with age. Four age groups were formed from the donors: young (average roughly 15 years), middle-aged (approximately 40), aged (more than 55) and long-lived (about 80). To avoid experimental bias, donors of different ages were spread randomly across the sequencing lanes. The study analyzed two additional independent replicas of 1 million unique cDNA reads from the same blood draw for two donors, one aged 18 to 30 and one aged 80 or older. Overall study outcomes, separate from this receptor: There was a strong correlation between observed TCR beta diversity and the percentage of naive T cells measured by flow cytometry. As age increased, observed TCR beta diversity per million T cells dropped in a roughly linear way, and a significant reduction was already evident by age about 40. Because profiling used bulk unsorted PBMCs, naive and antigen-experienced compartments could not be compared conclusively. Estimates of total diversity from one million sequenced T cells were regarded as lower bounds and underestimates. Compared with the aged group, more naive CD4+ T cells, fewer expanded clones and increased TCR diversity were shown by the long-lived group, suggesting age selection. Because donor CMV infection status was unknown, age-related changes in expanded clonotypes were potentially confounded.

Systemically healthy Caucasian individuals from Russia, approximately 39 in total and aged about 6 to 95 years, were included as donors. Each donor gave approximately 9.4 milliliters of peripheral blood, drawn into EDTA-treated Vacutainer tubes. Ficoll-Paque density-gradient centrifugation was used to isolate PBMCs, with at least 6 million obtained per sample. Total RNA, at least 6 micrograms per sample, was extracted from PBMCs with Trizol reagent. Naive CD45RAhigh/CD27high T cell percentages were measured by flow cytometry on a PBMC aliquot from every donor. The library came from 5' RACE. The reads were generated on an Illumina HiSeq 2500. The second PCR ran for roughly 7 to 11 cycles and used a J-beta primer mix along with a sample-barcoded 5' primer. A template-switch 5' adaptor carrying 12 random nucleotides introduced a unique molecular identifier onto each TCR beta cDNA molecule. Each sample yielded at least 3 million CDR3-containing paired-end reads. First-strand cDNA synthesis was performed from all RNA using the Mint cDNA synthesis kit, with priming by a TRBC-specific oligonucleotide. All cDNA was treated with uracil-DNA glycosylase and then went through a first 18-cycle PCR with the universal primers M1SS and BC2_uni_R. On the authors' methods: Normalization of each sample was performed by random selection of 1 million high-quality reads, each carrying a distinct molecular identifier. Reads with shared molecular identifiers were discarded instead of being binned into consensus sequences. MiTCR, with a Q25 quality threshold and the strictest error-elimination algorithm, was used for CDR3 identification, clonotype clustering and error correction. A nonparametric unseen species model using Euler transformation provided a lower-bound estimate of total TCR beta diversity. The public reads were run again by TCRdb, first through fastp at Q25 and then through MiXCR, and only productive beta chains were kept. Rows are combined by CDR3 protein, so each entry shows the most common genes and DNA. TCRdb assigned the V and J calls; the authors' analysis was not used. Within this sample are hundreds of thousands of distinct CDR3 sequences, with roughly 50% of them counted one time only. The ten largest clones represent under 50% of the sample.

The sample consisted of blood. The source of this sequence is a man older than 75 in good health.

The CDR3 region reads CASSPTSRFRNEQFF. In nucleotide form, the sequence is TGTGCCAGCAGCCCCACTAGCAGGTTCCGCAATGAGCAGTTCTTC. The chain is encoded by TRBV11-2 joined to TRBJ2-1; TRBD2 could be the D gene, as 6 bases match. V is reduced by 5 bases and J by 6 bases, leaving a spacing of 17 bases between them. CDR1 is given as SGHAT and CDR2 as FQNNGV, both from the germline V gene. The CDR3 holds 15 amino acids from the cysteine to the phenylalanine. The sequence is cut down to CDR3 DNA, 45 bases in frame from base 1.